The TCR beta chain under discussion was sequenced for a study of cytomegalovirus exposure and HLA in healthy donors. Trimming left V 0 bases short and J 7 bases short, with 16 bases between. Germline V CDR1 and CDR2: SQVTM, ANQGSEA. This CDR3 has 15 residues. Researchers ran the PCR with 60 Vbeta and 13 Jbeta primers. Libraries were prepared by immunoSEQ multiplex PCR; TCRdb keeps only in-frame clonotypes and omits some of them. The top ten clones hold about 2.1% of a sample with about 90,000 clones, 60% to 80% of them seen once. The clonotype originates from a boy between 10 and 17 years old in good health and CMV-seronegative. The material sequenced was PBMCs. The V call is TRBV29-1, the J call TRBJ2-1; a weak D match, TRBD2 (6 bases). The CDR3 DNA reads TGCAGCGTTGAAGAAGAAGCGGGTCTTTGGAATGAGCAGTTCTTC. Encoded protein: CSVEEEAGLWNEQFF.